The 29 T cell receptor beta chains below all came from one sample that was sequenced in a study of early T cells in non-severe SARS-CoV-2 infection. MiXCR, run by TCRdb on the 5' RACE reads, gives a single entry per CDR3 protein. The sample gives tens of thousands of distinct CDR3 sequences, roughly 12% of which show up once; roughly 2.6% is in the top ten. This material consisted of whole blood, taken at baseline. Source of these receptors: an adult who was a healthcare worker with PCR-confirmed SARS-CoV-2 infection or an uninfected control (not recorded which).

This clonotype was seen more than once but under ten times. The CDR3 sequence: CASSLNPTRTGELFF. The CDR3 DNA reads TGTGCCAGCAGCTTAAATCCCACACGCACCGGGGAGCTGTTTTTT. The chain recombines TRBV11-2 with TRBJ2-2; D not resolved. CDR1 SGHAT and CDR2 FQNNGV come from the germline V gene. V lost 2 bases, J lost 4 bases, and 11 bases lay in between. The CDR3 consists of 15 residues.

This clonotype was seen at least ten times. The chain recombines TRBV20-1 with TRBJ2-7; 15 bases align to TRBD2. The CDR3 totals 15 residues. Trimming cost V 5 bases and J 9 bases; bases outside gene matches: 11. The germline V gene has CDR1 DFQATT and CDR2 SNEGSKA (reference sequence). CDR3 amino acids: CSASGLAGGSFSQYF. The CDR3 nucleotides are TGCAGTGCTTCGGGACTAGCGGGGGGTTCGTTTTCGCAGTACTTC.

The sample holds many counts of this clonotype. The chain joins TRBV5-1 to TRBJ2-3; D possibly matches TRBD1 or TRBD2 (5 bases each). The germline CDR1 and CDR2 sequences are SGHRS and YFSETQ. The CDR3 contains 14 residues. The ends were cut back, 6 bases at V and 3 bases at J, with 14 bases in the middle. The CDR3 is CASTPGPPTDTQYF. The CDR3 DNA is TGCGCCAGCACCCCGGGGCCCCCAACAGATACGCAGTATTTT.

This clonotype was counted between two and nine times. The chain couples TRBV6-5 to TRBJ1-3; 7 positions agree with TRBD1. Germline CDR1 reads MNHEY; CDR2 reads SVGAGI. This CDR3 region has 15 residues. The J segment lost 4 bases and the V segment lost 4 bases, leaving 7 bases of the junction unmatched. The DNA for the CDR3 is TGTGCCAGCAGTTCCGACAGGGCAGTGGGAAACACCATATATTTT. It encodes CASSSDRAVGNTIYF.

In its sample, this clonotype was seen a few times. The rearrangement uses TRBV4-1 and TRBJ1-6; TRBD1 is a possible D gene (6 bases). The germline CDR1 and CDR2 sequences are MGHRA and YSYEKL. Between the trimmed V and J ends, which lost 0 bases and 2 bases, there was a span of 11 bases. The CDR3 sequence is 17 residues long. The CDR3 DNA is TGCGCCAGCAGCCAAGATCAAAGGGGGGCCTATAATTCACCCCTCCACTTT. Amino acids: CASSQDQRGAYNSPLHF.

This clonotype was counted many times. The chain joins TRBV4-1 to TRBJ1-6, with a tentative D call TRBD1 (6 bases). The CDR3 is 14 residues long. Per germline, CDR1 MGHRA and CDR2 YSYEKL. The V and J ends lost 0 bases and 10 bases respectively, with 10 bases between them. In DNA form, the CDR3 reads TGCGCCAGCAGCCAAGATCACGGACAGTCACCCCTCCACTTT. Amino acids: CASSQDHGQSPLHF.

This clonotype came up many times. This chain joins TRBV5-4 and TRBJ1-2, with D maybe TRBD1 (6 bases). Germline CDR1 is SGHNT and CDR2 is YYREEE (reference sequence). There are 15 residues in the CDR3. V shed 0 bases and J shed 2 bases, with 11 bases lying between them. CDR3 nucleotides: TGTGCCAGCAGCTTGGTGCCAGGGGCCAACTATGGCTACACCTTC. This translates into CASSLVPGANYGYTF.

V usage is TRBV6-2 or TRBV6-3 and J usage is TRBJ2-1, with D tentatively TRBD1 or TRBD2 (5 bases each). Trimming shortened V by 2 bases and J by 3 bases, and 11 bases separated the two germline ends. The CDR3 length is 15 residues. Germline V gives CDR1 MNHEY, CDR2 SVGEGT. CDR3 DNA: TGTGCCAGCAGTTACGAGGGGTCGATCTACAATGAGCAGTTCTTC. Its protein is CASSYEGSIYNEQFF.

This clonotype was observed a few times. The chain uses TRBV6-2 or TRBV6-3 and TRBJ2-1; TRBD1 matches at 8 bases. This CDR3 comprises 16 residues. CDR1 MNHEY and CDR2 SVGEGT come from the germline V gene. Germline trimming cut 6 bases from V and 1 base from J; bases unmatched to any gene: 8. The DNA of the CDR3 is TGTGCCAGCAGCCGCGGACAGGGCTTGTCCTACAATGAGCAGTTCTTC. Its protein is CASSRGQGLSYNEQFF.

This clonotype has just one count. A read error may explain this, as a much larger clone is one base away. The V and J genes are TRBV27 and TRBJ2-1; TRBD1 is a possible D gene (6 bases). Germline values: CDR1 MNHEY, CDR2 SMNVEV (reference sequence). This CDR3 contains 16 residues. CDR3 protein: CASSRKDRLAGNAQFF. The CDR3 region has the DNA TGTGCCAGCAGTAGAAAAGACAGGCTCGCGGGCAATGCGCAGTTCTTC.

Note on this clonotype: A read error may account for a junction end that differs from germline. The CDR3 region is CSARDSTGGASYNSPLHF. DNA of the CDR3: TGCAGTGCAAGAGACTCTACGGGGGGGGCCTCCTATAATTCACCCCTCCACTTT. The rearrangement joins TRBV20-1 to TRBJ1-6; D possibly corresponds to TRBD1 (6 bases). CDR1 and CDR2 (germline): DFQATT, SNEGSKA (reference sequence). CDR3 length equals 18 residues.

This clonotype has just a few counts. The chain carries TRBV27 and TRBJ1-2, with TRBD1 matching over 7 bases. Germline CDR1 MNHEY, CDR2 SMNVEV (reference sequence). The CDR3 consists of 13 residues. The V segment lost 5 bases and the J segment 6 bases; nucleotides outside the gene matches: 6. CDR3 loop: CASSEQGRDGYTF. Written as DNA, the CDR3 is TGTGCCAGCAGTGAACAGGGGCGCGATGGCTACACCTTC.

The CDR3 DNA reads TGTGCCAGCAGTCCATCGGGACAGAATTTTGGAGAGCAGTACTTC. It specifies CASSPSGQNFGEQYF. The chain has TRBV7-2 and TRBJ2-7, with 7 positions matching TRBD1. The CDR3 contains 15 residues. Germline loops: CDR1 SGHTA, CDR2 FQGNSA. V lost 6 bases and J lost 7; bases outside the gene matches: 15.

The chain couples TRBV5-6 to TRBJ2-2; D possibly corresponds to TRBD1 (5 bases). Between the trimmed V and J ends, which lost 5 bases and 7 bases, there was a span of 18 bases. The CDR3 extends over 15 amino acids. Looked up from germline, CDR1 is SGHDT and CDR2 is YYEEEE. The CDR3 loop is CASSRDRFLSGELFF. CDR3 coding DNA: TGTGCCAGCAGTCGAGACAGATTCCTCAGCGGGGAGCTGTTTTTT.

This clonotype was counted many times. The genes are TRBV18 and TRBJ2-5; unclear D gene. Germline assignment: CDR1 KGHSH and CDR2 LQKENI. This CDR3 is built from 12 residues. Trimming pared 6 bases from V and 1 base from J, leaving 6 bases between. DNA for the CDR3: TGTGCCAGCTCGTCCCGCCAAGAGACCCAGTACTTC. Translated, it gives CASSSRQETQYF. The entire variable domain, with the rest obtained from reference TRBV18 and TRBJ2-5, is as follows: NAGVMQNPRHLVRRRGQEARLRCSPMKGHSHVYWYRQLPEEGLKFMVYLQKENIIDESGMPKERFSAEFPKEGPSILRIQQVVRGDSAAYFCASSSRQETQYFGPGTRLLVL.

This clonotype was counted between two and nine times. The chain has TRBV7-8 and TRBJ2-7, with D hard to call. Germline values: CDR1 SGHVS, CDR2 FQNEAQ. The ends were cut back, 5 bases at V and 2 bases at J, with 16 bases in the middle. The CDR3 loop spans 15 amino acids. This CDR3 is CASSPPTQPPYEQYF. The CDR3 DNA is TGTGCCAGCAGCCCACCGACACAGCCACCCTACGAGCAGTACTTC.

This clonotype has ten or more counts. The chain employs TRBV18 and TRBJ1-1; 8 bases are a match to TRBD1. CDR3 length: 21 residues. V trimming: 1 base; J trimming: 1 base; junction bases outside the gene matches: 20. The germline V gene has CDR1 KGHSH and CDR2 LQKENI. The CDR3 DNA reads as TGTGCCAGCTCACCACTTAGGGCGGGGCAGGGGGCTTTGTTGTGGAACACTGAAGCTTTCTTT. Its translation is CASSPLRAGQGALLWNTEAFF.

The sample holds many counts of this clonotype. This chain joins TRBV4-1 and TRBJ2-7; D remains ambiguous. From germline, CDR1 is MGHRA and CDR2 YSYEKL. Trimming stripped 3 bases from V and 3 bases from J, with 9 bases between. The CDR3 runs to 13 residues. The CDR3 here is CASSHGPDYEQYF. As DNA, the CDR3 is TGCGCCAGCAGCCACGGACCCGACTACGAGCAGTACTTC.

This clonotype was observed many times. The chain links TRBV7-2 to TRBJ1-1; 7 nucleotides line up with TRBD1. With 1 base clipped from V and 2 bases from J, the junction kept 7 bases outside the gene matches. CDR1 is SGHTA and CDR2 is FQGNSA in the germline V gene. This CDR3 has 16 amino acids. CDR3 bases: TGTGCCAGCAGCTTAGACCCGACAGGGACTAACACTGAAGCTTTCTTT. Translation: CASSLDPTGTNTEAFF.

This chain uses TRBV7-9 with TRBJ2-7; 8 bases line up with TRBD1. This CDR3 has 14 amino acids. Trimming removed 4 bases from V and 6 bases from J; junction bases left unmatched: 8. From germline, CDR1 is SEHNR and CDR2 FQNEAQ (reference sequence). CDR3 protein: CASSSRDRPREQYF. In DNA, the CDR3 is TGTGCCAGCAGCTCGCGGGACAGGCCTCGCGAGCAGTACTTC.

This clonotype was seen repeatedly, ten times or more. J is TRBJ2-7 and V is TRBV6-2 or TRBV6-3; D gene unclear. This CDR3 region has 15 residues. Germline V gives CDR1 MNHEY, CDR2 SVGEGT. Trimming took off 7 bases at V and 5 bases at J, with 21 bases between the two ends. The chain's CDR3 is CASKALELGSDEQYF. The CDR3 DNA reads as TGTGCCAGCAAGGCCCTCGAACTGGGCTCTGACGAGCAGTACTTC.

This clonotype was seen at least ten times. This chain uses TRBV20-1 with TRBJ2-3, with 8 bases that match TRBD2. Germline loops: CDR1 DFQATT, CDR2 SNEGSKA (reference sequence). The CDR3 is 15 residues long. V shed 6 bases and J 2 bases; nucleotides not matched to a gene: 10. CDR3 coding DNA: TGCAGTGCCAGACTACTACTAGCGGACACAGATACGCAGTATTTT. Its translation is CSARLLLADTDTQYF.

The rearrangement links TRBV24-1 to TRBJ2-2; D unresolved. The length of the CDR3 is 17 residues. Trimming shortened V by 4 bases and J by 6 bases, and 20 bases separated the two germline ends. CDR1 is KGHDR and CDR2 is SFDVKD in the germline V gene. The CDR3 DNA reads as TGTGCCACCAGTGACCGCGGACGAACCACTGGGCCCGGGGAGCTGTTTTTT. Residues: CATSDRGRTTGPGELFF.

The chain has TRBV4-1 and TRBJ1-1; D unresolved. With 1 base removed from V and 1 base from J, the gap between germline ends came to 10 bases. The CDR3 is 15 amino acids. The V gene's germline CDR1 is MGHRA and CDR2 YSYEKL. Written as DNA, the CDR3 is TGCGCCAGCAGCCAAGCGGCGATTTCGAACACTGAAGCTTTCTTT. Translated, it gives CASSQAAISNTEAFF.

The chain couples TRBV29-1 to TRBJ2-7; 8 bases map to TRBD1. J lost 4 bases, V lost 3 bases, and 5 bases had no gene match. This CDR3 spans 13 amino acids. CDR1 is SQVTM and CDR2 is ANQGSEA in the germline V gene. The CDR3 sequence is CSVEGRGLYEQYF. Here the CDR3 DNA reads TGCAGCGTTGAGGGCAGGGGGCTTTACGAGCAGTACTTC.

This chain uses TRBV25-1 with TRBJ2-5; D perhaps matches TRBD1 (6 bases). In germline, CDR1 is MGHDK, CDR2 SYGVNS. V lost 5 bases to trimming and J lost 5 bases, with 15 bases between them. CDR3 size: 14 residues. CDR3 nucleotide sequence: TGTGCCAGCAGTCCTTTGGGGGCTGGGGAGACCCAGTACTTC. Residues: CASSPLGAGETQYF.

This clonotype was seen many times. The J gene is TRBJ2-2, the V gene TRBV6-5; 9 nucleotides line up with TRBD1. Germline assignment: CDR1 MNHEY and CDR2 SVGAGI. The CDR3 sequence is 18 residues long. With 6 bases clipped from V and 4 bases from J, the junction kept 15 bases outside the gene matches. The CDR3 DNA sequence: TGTGCCAGCAGCGCTTACCGGGGACAGGGTTTGGGCACCGGGGAGCTGTTTTTT. It is translated as CASSAYRGQGLGTGELFF.

This chain connects TRBV4-1 to TRBJ1-4; a possible D gene is TRBD1 (5 bases). Germline CDR1 and CDR2: MGHRA and YSYEKL. V lost 0 bases, J lost 8 bases, and 10 bases lay in between. This CDR3 comprises 14 residues. As DNA, the CDR3 is TGCGCCAGCAGCCAAGACCGGGGGGTCGAAAAACTGTTTTTT. It yields the protein CASSQDRGVEKLFF.

This clonotype was seen ten or more times. J is TRBJ2-2 and V is TRBV7-8; tentatively, D is TRBD1 (5 bases). CDR1 is SGHVS and CDR2 is FQNEAQ in the germline V gene. Trimming stripped 5 bases from V and 4 bases from J, with 8 bases between. The CDR3 contains 13 residues. CDR3 amino acids: CASSRRVTGELFF. CDR3 in DNA: TGTGCCAGCAGCCGCAGGGTCACCGGGGAGCTGTTTTTT.